Described below is a single TCR beta chain sequence and its context. Its target is not known. The source of the sample is a study of vaccination effects on CD4 cells after COVID-19. Subsequent to a culture period of around 10 days, CD4+ T cells were isolated. Each participant received a vaccine that was either BNT162b2 or mRNA-1273, given as two doses. Using immunoSEQ multiplex PCR, the repertoire was profiled, and TCRdb retains in-frame clones only, with some absent. The sample holds tens of thousands of clones, more than 60% seen once. V shed 6 bases and J 2 bases; nucleotides not matched to a gene: 8. Germline lookup yields CDR1 SGHRS and CDR2 YFSETQ. CDR3 length: 15 amino acids.

This chain connects TRBV5-1 to TRBJ2-3; 8 nucleotides align to TRBD1. The clonotype originates from a human donor who received a COVID-19 vaccine. The sequencing used CD4+ T cells from PBMCs cultured without peptide, collected after COVID-19 vaccination. This CDR3 reads CASIRGTGATDTQYF. DNA of the CDR3: TGCGCCAGCATCCGCGGGACAGGCGCCACAGATACGCAGTATTTT.